This note documents a single TCR beta chain sequence. CDR1 MNHEY and CDR2 SMNVEV come from the germline V gene (reference sequence). V dropped 5 bases and J dropped 6 bases, with 27 bases sitting between them. The CDR3 runs to 18 residues. The data are from a study of tumor T cells in aggressive B-cell lymphoma. Assay: immunoSEQ multiplex PCR; the TCRdb copy retains only in-frame clones and omits some. The sample comprises several thousand clones, around 86% of which are singletons, and roughly 2.5% rests with the top ten. This receptor was taken from an adult with diffuse large B cell lymphoma. The source material was tumor tissue. The gene calls are TRBV27 and TRBJ2-3; D perhaps matches TRBD2 (5 bases). As DNA, the CDR3 is TGTGCCAGCAGTGGCCCTGGGGAGAGAAATACAGTTAGGGATACGCAGTATTTT. It encodes CASSGPGERNTVRDTQYF.